This is a list of T cell receptor beta chains from one sample in a study of cytomegalovirus exposure and HLA in healthy donors. Measured with immunoSEQ multiplex PCR; TCRdb has only the in-frame clones, and not every one. The table lists over 100,000 clones, around 81% of them singletons, with roughly 2.2% in the top ten. Material: PBMCs. These receptors came from a woman in her thirties in good health and CMV-seronegative. Each CDR3 is given with its conserved first and last residue. The D gene is left open where the match is weak. Expanded clones are given a class, and other clones once, few, many or no size at all.

>TRBV7-9|few|TRBJ2-2|NA
CASSLERGYTTGELFF
TGTGCCAGCAGCTTAGAGCGCGGGTATACTACCGGGGAGCTGTTTTTT
>TRBV29-1|NA|TRBJ1-2|TRBD1
CSAMTGNYGYTF
TGCAGCGCCATGACAGGGAACTATGGCTACACCTTC
>TRBV30|once|TRBJ1-5|NA
CAWSPRGIVNQPQHF
TGTGCCTGGAGTCCAAGGGGGATCGTCAATCAGCCCCAGCATTTT
>TRBV2|once|TRBJ1-2|NA
CASSEESRQGIYGYTF
TGTGCCAGCAGTGAAGAATCCAGGCAGGGGATCTATGGCTACACCTTC
>TRBV4-2|NA|TRBJ2-3|NA
CASSLTRSVVSDTQYF
TGTGCCAGCAGCCTCACTAGGTCGGTAGTAAGCGATACGCAGTATTTT
>TRBV7-9|NA|TRBJ1-3|TRBD1
CASSLGQGNAGNTIYF
TGTGCCAGCAGCTTGGGACAGGGCAATGCTGGAAACACCATATATTTT
>TRBV19|NA|TRBJ2-3|TRBD2
CASSPQAGGADTQYF
TGTGCCAGTAGTCCACAAGCGGGAGGCGCAGATACGCAGTATTTT
>TRBV10-1|NA|TRBJ2-7|NA
CASSESGRGASSYEQYF
TGCGCCAGCAGTGAGTCCGGCAGGGGGGCTAGCTCCTACGAGCAGTACTTC
>TRBV5-1|NA|TRBJ2-1|NA
CASSLAGINEQFF
TGCGCCAGCAGCTTGGCAGGAATAAATGAGCAGTTCTTC
>TRBV20-1|once|TRBJ2-7|NA
CSGQLSYEQYF
TGCAGCGGACAGCTGTCCTACGAGCAGTACTTC
>TRBV5-8|NA|TRBJ1-2|TRBD1
CASSQRGQGGGGYTF
TGTGCCAGCAGCCAACGCGGACAGGGTGGCGGTGGCTACACCTTC
>TRBV7-7|NA|TRBJ2-3|NA
CASSQSGGASTDTQYF
TGTGCTAGCAGTCAATCGGGTGGGGCTAGCACAGATACGCAGTATTTT
>TRBV5-4|NA|TRBJ2-2|TRBD2
CASSYPQSGSITGELFF
TGTGCCAGCAGTTACCCACAAAGCGGGAGTATCACCGGGGAGCTGTTTTTT
>TRBV5-1|once|TRBJ2-7|TRBD1
CASSIGTAPYEQYF
TGCGCCAGCAGCATAGGGACAGCACCCTACGAGCAGTACTTC
>TRBV6-1|NA|TRBJ2-2|NA
CASSGLGQGLTGELFF
TGTGCCAGCAGTGGGTTGGGGCAGGGGCTCACCGGGGAGCTGTTTTTT
>TRBV6-1|NA|TRBJ2-3|TRBD2
CASSEVLRGGTSGSGFPDTQYF
TGTGCCAGCAGTGAAGTCCTAAGGGGAGGGACTAGCGGGAGCGGTTTCCCAGATACGCAGTATTTT
>TRBV10-1|once|TRBJ2-7|NA
CASSESLIASGDSYEQYF
TGCGCCAGCAGTGAGTCTCTAATTGCGTCGGGGGATTCCTACGAGCAGTACTTC